This is a list of T cell receptor beta chains from one sample in a study of blood T cell repertoires in COVID-19. The repertoire was sequenced with immunoSEQ multiplex PCR; TCRdb's copy has only in-frame clones and lacks some. Of about 120,000 clones listed, approximately 80% are singletons. The sequenced material came from peripheral blood. These TCRs come from a human donor in a cohort sampled during active COVID-19. The CDR3 runs from the conserved cysteine through the conserved F or W. D genes are given only for firm matches. Clone size is given for some rows only: seen once, a few or many times, or a class if the clone is expanded.

clone size	D gene	V gene	J gene	CDR3 DNA	CDR3 protein
.	.	TRBV12-3/TRBV12-4	TRBJ2-7	TGTGCCAGTAGTGGTCTCGGTGACGAGCAGTACTTC	CASSGLGDEQYF
.	.	TRBV7-9	TRBJ2-4	TGTGCCAGCAGCTTTGCCCAGGGGACGGCCAAAAACATTCAGTACTTC	CASSFAQGTAKNIQYF
once	TRBD1	TRBV28	TRBJ1-4	TGTGCCAGCACAGGGGGGACTTTACGTGGAAAACTGTTTTTT	CASTGGTLRGKLFF
.	.	TRBV2	TRBJ2-1	TGTGCCAGCAGTGACCTCACTGTGGTGTTCTTC	CASSDLTVVFF
.	TRBD1	TRBV12-3/TRBV12-4	TRBJ2-5	TGTGCCAGCAGTTTAGACAGGGGCATGACCCAGTACTTC	CASSLDRGMTQYF
.	TRBD1	TRBV27	TRBJ1-2	TGTGCCAGCAGCAAACCGGGACAGGGGGCGCCTGGCTACACCTTC	CASSKPGQGAPGYTF
.	.	TRBV28	TRBJ2-7	TGTGCCAGCAGCAAAAGGGGTGCCTACGAGCAGTACTTC	CASSKRGAYEQYF
.	TRBD1	TRBV5-8	TRBJ2-2	TGTGCCAGCAGCTTGGTTCTCGGGACAGGGGAGAACACCGGGGAGCTGTTTTTT	CASSLVLGTGENTGELFF
.	.	TRBV5-1	TRBJ2-1	TGCGCCAGCAGCTCAATTTCAGCGAGGAGCTCCTACAATGAGCAGTTCTTC	CASSSISARSSYNEQFF
few	.	TRBV21-1	TRBJ1-5	TGTGCCAGCATCCATCTTCTCGGGGGTGATCAGCCCCAGCATTTT	CASIHLLGGDQPQHF
.	.	TRBV5-1	TRBJ2-7	TGCGCCAGCAGGGAACTACTCAATACCTACGAGCAGTACTTC	CASRELLNTYEQYF
.	TRBD1	TRBV6-5	TRBJ1-6	TGTGCCAGCACCAACGCGGGACAGAGCAATTCACCCCTCCACTTT	CASTNAGQSNSPLHF
.	.	TRBV7-3	TRBJ2-2	TGTGCCAGCAGCCCCACCCCCTGGGGGGGCGACGGGGAGCTGTTTTTT	CASSPTPWGGDGELFF
.	.	TRBV7-2	TRBJ2-6	TGTGCCAGTTCAGGAGGGTCTGGGGCCAACGTCCTGACTTTC	CASSGGSGANVLTF
.	.	TRBV20-1	TRBJ1-1	TGCAGTGCTAGTGGGTTGAACAAGAACACTGAAGCTTTCTTT	CSASGLNKNTEAFF
.	TRBD1	TRBV19	TRBJ2-2	TGTGCCAGTACCAAGGGACAGGGGCAAACCGGGGAGCTGTTTTTT	CASTKGQGQTGELFF
.	.	TRBV7-8	TRBJ2-7	TGTGCCAGCAGCCTGAGGAGGAGCTCCTACGAGCAGTACTTC	CASSLRRSSYEQYF
medium-sized	.	TRBV30	TRBJ2-5	TGTGCCTGGAGTGTATTAGGAGGGGAGACCCAGTACTTC	CAWSVLGGETQYF
.	.	TRBV19	TRBJ1-4	TGTGCCAGTAGTGTCACAGTGTCTCCTACTGGTAATGAAAAACTGTTTTTT	CASSVTVSPTGNEKLFF
.	.	TRBV7-8	TRBJ1-5	TGTGCCAGCAGCCTTACAGGGATTAGCAATCAGCCCCAGCATTTT	CASSLTGISNQPQHF
.	.	TRBV20-1	TRBJ1-2	TGCAGTGCTAGTTGGCGGGGCCCTGCGGGCTACACCTTC	CSASWRGPAGYTF
.	.	TRBV28	TRBJ1-2	TGTGCCAGCGGCCACAGGGTTAGGGGCTACACCTTC	CASGHRVRGYTF
.	TRBD1	TRBV30	TRBJ2-6	TGTGCCTGCCTAGGTGGAGGGACAGGGGACTCTGGGGCCAACGTCCTGACTTTC	CACLGGGTGDSGANVLTF
.	.	TRBV7-3	TRBJ2-1	TGTGCCAGCAGGCCGGGACAAGGGGGAAATGAGCAGTTCTTC	CASRPGQGGNEQFF
.	TRBD1	TRBV7-2	TRBJ1-5	TGTGCCAGCAGCTTAGTCGGGACAGCGAATCAGCCCCAGCATTTT	CASSLVGTANQPQHF
.	TRBD1	TRBV7-9	TRBJ2-7	TGTGCCAGCAGCTTCGGACAGGGATACGAGCAGTACTTC	CASSFGQGYEQYF
.	TRBD1	TRBV7-7	TRBJ2-7	TGTGCCAGCAGCCCCGGGACAGGAACCTTTTATGAGCAGTACTTC	CASSPGTGTFYEQYF
.	.	TRBV4-1	TRBJ2-1	TGCGCCAGCAGCCTCCAAGAAAAACAGAACAATGAGCAGTTCTTC	CASSLQEKQNNEQFF
.	.	TRBV29-1	TRBJ2-4	TGCAGCGTTGAAGGTATGGTCAGAGCCAAAAACATTCAGTACTTC	CSVEGMVRAKNIQYF
.	TRBD1	TRBV6-2/TRBV6-3	TRBJ2-1	TGTGCCAGCAGTGAGACCGGGACAGGGGGCAATGAGCAGTTCTTC	CASSETGTGGNEQFF
.	.	TRBV19	TRBJ1-1	TGTGCCAGTAGCCTAGGGGCAGGGGAAGCTTTCTTT	CASSLGAGEAFF
.	.	TRBV30	TRBJ2-2	TGTGCCTGGAGGGTTGGTAGCGGCTACACCGGGGAGCTGTTTTTT	CAWRVGSGYTGELFF
.	TRBD2	TRBV27	TRBJ2-3	TGTGCCAGCAGTTTATATACTAGCGGGAGTTATGAAGATACGCAGTATTTT	CASSLYTSGSYEDTQYF
.	TRBD1	TRBV6-6	TRBJ2-1	TGTGCCAGCAGTCGACAGGGTTTTGATCGAAATGAGCAGTTCTTC	CASSRQGFDRNEQFF
.	TRBD1	TRBV5-1	TRBJ1-2	TGCGCCAGCAGCTTGCGGGGGACAGGAGAGGGCTACACCTTC	CASSLRGTGEGYTF
few	.	TRBV28	TRBJ1-1	TGTGCCAGCAGTACAGCAGGGAATATGAACACTGAAGCTTTCTTT	CASSTAGNMNTEAFF
.	.	TRBV9	TRBJ2-7	TGTGCCAGCAGCGTAATGGGCGACTCCTACGAGCAGTACTTC	CASSVMGDSYEQYF
.	.	TRBV6-5	TRBJ1-3	TGTGCCAGCAGGGCAGACAGACCTGGAAACACCATATATTTT	CASRADRPGNTIYF
once	.	TRBV19	TRBJ2-1	TGTGCCAGTAGTATAACGGGAGAAGGGCATGAGCAGTTCTTC	CASSITGEGHEQFF
few	.	TRBV2	TRBJ2-5	TGTGCCAGCGGGGGGGCGGAAGAGACCCAGTACTTC	CASGGAEETQYF
.	.	TRBV19	TRBJ1-1	TGTGCCAGTAGCGGACTGACAAACACTGAAGCTTTCTTT	CASSGLTNTEAFF
.	TRBD1	TRBV28	TRBJ2-1	TGTGCCAGCAGTCATCAGGGGGCGGGATACAATGAGCAGTTCTTC	CASSHQGAGYNEQFF
.	.	TRBV20-1	TRBJ2-1	TGCAGTGCTAGTGGCTGGGCTGAGTACAATGAGCAGTTCTTC	CSASGWAEYNEQFF